This TCR beta chain comes out of a study of regulatory T cells in long-lasting Graves disease. Regarding the study as a whole: Persistent-disease Graves' patients showed less TCR diversity than new cases.

The authors built TCR beta libraries using iRepertoire HTBI primers and Arm-PCR of CDR3 regions. TCRdb redid the calling of the multiplex PCR reads with MiXCR, one entry per CDR3 protein. The table records hundreds of thousands of distinct CDR3 sequences, roughly 16% of them present only once. Time point: newly diagnosed GD, antithyroid drugs for less than 3 months. PBMCs provided the RNA from which the TCR library was made. On this clonotype itself: Its target is unknown.

Trimming took 1 base from V and 8 from J, leaving 17 bases between them. Germline-derived CDR1 and CDR2 are SEHNR and FQNEAQ (reference sequence). The length of the CDR3 is 15 residues. These data were also reused for a study on T cells in Graves' hyperthyroidism and ophthalmopathy.

The receptor's source is a woman in her 30s with Graves disease. Sequenced here: peripheral blood mononuclear cells (PBMCs), sampled at new diagnosis, from a patient treated with antithyroid drugs. The rearrangement uses TRBV7-9 and TRBJ1-2, with D maybe TRBD1 (5 bases). Here the CDR3 reads CASSLESARAGGYTF. As DNA, the CDR3 is TGTGCCAGCAGCTTAGAATCCGCCAGGGCTGGCGGCTACACCTTC.